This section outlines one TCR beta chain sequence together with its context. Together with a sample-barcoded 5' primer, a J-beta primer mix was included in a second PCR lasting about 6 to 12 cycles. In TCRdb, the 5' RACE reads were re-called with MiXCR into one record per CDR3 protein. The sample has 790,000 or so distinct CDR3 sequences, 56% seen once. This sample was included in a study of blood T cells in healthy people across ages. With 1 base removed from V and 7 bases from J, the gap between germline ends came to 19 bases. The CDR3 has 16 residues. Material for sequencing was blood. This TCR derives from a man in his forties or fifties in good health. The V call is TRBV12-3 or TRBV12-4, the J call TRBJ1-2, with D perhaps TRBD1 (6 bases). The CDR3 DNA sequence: TGTGCCAGCAGTTTAGACAACACAGGGCGGAGGGCTGGCTACACCTTC. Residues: CASSLDNTGRRAGYTF.